The sequence of this T cell receptor beta chain was determined in a study of human T cells and chemical hapten exposure. As for the study in general: All patients underwent weekly scalp dosing with diphenylcyclopropenone for the full roughly 25-week study. Reading of the patch tests, which applied 0.01% DPC to the upper back, occurred at 6 days. General study points: Expanded TCRs clustered into significantly more large CDR3 similarity groups than controls, the analysis revealed. A positive correlation with patch test score was found for PT1 expanded TCR counts.

Losses at the gene ends were 7 bases for V and 6 bases for J; bases not matched to a gene: 5. The germline V gene has CDR1 SQVTM and CDR2 ANQGSEA. This CDR3 spans 11 amino acids. The time point here: patch test 1, 2 weeks after DPC sensitization. Treatment noted: therapeutic diphenylcyclopropenone sensitization with weekly scalp DPC. In TCRdb, the RACE reads were re-called with MiXCR into one record per CDR3 protein. The repertoire holds 300,000 to 450,000 distinct CDR3 sequences, with about 4.4% as singletons. With regard to this clonotype: What it binds is unknown.

This sequence was found in a woman between 45 and 60 years old with alopecia areata. Some clones in this sample may be carry-over from other donors' samples. The specimen was whole blood, collected in connection with sensitization to the hapten diphenylcyclopropenone (DPC). The J gene is TRBJ1-2, the V gene TRBV29-1, with 7 bases identical to TRBD1. DNA for the CDR3: TGCAGCGCCCAGACAGGGCATGGCTACACCTTC. Its translation: CSAQTGHGYTF. Using reference TRBV29-1 and TRBJ1-2 for the parts outside the CDR3, the full variable domain is SAVISQKPSRDICQRGTSLTIQCQVDSQVTMMFWYRQQPGQSLTLIATANQGSEATYESGFVIDKFPISRPNLTFSTLTVSNMSPEDSSIYLCSAQTGHGYTFGSGTRLTVV.